This TCR beta chain was sequenced for a study of type 1 and type 2 diabetes patients. Across the whole study: CD4+ or CD8+ T cells were positively selected from PBMCs with microbeads.

This clonotype has a handful of counts. Its target is unknown. The study's findings and limits: Some expanded clones seen only in T1D might occur in additional T2D or control samples. Both CD4+ and CD8+ type 2 diabetes repertoires showed significantly higher diversity than type 1.

PCR was run on genomic DNA. Multiplex PCR with 30 forward and 13 reverse primers amplified the TCR beta CDR3. MiXCR, applied by TCRdb to the multiplex PCR reads, yields one record per CDR3 protein. The sample consists of about 250,000 distinct CDR3 sequences, more than 40% of them appearing once. Standard classification criteria confirmed type 1 or type 2 diabetes in all patients. This sequence originates from a man younger than 30 with type 2 diabetes. The sequenced sample was peripheral blood mononuclear cells (PBMCs).

The CDR3 is CASSSHKPDGGYEQYF. DNA of the CDR3: TGTGCCAGCAGCTCGCACAAACCTGACGGAGGCTACGAGCAGTACTTC. The chain recombines TRBV7-8 with TRBJ2-7, with D tentatively TRBD2 (5 bases). Trimming stripped 4 bases from V and 3 bases from J, with 19 bases between. The CDR3 sequence is 16 residues long. From germline, CDR1 is SGHVS and CDR2 FQNEAQ.